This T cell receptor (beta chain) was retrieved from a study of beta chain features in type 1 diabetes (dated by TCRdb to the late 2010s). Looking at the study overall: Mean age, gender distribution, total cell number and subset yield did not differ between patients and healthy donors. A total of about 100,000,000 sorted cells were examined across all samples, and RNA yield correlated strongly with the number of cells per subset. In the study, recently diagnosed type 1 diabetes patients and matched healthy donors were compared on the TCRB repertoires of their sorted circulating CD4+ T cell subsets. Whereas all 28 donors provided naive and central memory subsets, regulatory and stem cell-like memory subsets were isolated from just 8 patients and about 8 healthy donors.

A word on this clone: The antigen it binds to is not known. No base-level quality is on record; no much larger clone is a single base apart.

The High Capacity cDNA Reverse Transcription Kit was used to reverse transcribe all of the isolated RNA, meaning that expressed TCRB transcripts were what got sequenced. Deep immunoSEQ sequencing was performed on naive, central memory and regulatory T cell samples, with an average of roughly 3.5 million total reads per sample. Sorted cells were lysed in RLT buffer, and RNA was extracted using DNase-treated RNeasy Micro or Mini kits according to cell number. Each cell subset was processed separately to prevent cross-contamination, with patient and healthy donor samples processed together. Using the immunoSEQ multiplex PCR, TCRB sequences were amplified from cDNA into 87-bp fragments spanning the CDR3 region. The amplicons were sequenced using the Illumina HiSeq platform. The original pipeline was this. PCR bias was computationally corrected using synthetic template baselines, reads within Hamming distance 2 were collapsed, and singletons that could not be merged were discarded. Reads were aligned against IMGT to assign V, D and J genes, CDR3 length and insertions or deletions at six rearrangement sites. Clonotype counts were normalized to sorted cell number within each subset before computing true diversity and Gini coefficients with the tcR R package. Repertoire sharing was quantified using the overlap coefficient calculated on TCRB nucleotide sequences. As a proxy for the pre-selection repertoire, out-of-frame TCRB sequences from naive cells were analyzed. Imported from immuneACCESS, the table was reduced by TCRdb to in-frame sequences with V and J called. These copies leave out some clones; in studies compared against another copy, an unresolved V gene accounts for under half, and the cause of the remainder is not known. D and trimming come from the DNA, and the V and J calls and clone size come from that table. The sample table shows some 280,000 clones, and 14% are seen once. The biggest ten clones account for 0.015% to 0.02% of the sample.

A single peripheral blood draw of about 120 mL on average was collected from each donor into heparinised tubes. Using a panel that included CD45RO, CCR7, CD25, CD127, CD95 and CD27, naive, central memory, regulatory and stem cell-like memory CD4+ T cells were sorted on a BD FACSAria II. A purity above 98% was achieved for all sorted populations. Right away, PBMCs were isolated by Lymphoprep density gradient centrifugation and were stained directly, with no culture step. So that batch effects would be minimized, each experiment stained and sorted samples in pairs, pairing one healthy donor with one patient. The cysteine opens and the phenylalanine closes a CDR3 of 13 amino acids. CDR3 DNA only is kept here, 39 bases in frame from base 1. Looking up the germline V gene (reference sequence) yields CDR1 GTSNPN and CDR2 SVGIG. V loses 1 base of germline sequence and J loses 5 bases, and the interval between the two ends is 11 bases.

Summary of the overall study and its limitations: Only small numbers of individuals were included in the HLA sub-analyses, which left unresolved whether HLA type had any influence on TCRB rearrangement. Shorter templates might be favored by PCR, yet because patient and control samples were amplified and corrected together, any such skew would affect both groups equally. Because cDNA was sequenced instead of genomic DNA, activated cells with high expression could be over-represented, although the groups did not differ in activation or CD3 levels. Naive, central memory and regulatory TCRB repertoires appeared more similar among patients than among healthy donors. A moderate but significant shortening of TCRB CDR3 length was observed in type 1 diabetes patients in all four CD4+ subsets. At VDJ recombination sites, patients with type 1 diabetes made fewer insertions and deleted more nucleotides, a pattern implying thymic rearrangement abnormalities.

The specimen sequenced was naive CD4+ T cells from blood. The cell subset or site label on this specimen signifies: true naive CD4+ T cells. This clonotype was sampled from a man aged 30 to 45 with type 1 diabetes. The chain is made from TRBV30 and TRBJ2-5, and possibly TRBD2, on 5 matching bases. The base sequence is TGTGCCTGGAGTGGCGGACTTAGGGAGACCCAGTACTTC. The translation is CAWSGGLRETQYF.